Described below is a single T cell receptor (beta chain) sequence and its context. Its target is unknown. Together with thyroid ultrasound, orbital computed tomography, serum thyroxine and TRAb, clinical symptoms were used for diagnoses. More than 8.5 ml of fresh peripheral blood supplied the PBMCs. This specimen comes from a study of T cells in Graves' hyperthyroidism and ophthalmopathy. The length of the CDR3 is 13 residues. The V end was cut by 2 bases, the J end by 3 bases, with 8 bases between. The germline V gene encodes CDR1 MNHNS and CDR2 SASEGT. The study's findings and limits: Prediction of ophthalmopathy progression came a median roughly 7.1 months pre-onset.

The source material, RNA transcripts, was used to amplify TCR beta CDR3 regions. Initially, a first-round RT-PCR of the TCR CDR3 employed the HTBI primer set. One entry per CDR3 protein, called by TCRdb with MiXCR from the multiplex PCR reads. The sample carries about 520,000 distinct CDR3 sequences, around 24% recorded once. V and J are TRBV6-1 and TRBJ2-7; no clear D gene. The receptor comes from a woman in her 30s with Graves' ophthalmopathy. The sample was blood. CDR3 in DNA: TGTGCCAGCAGTGAATCAGTTTACTACGAGCAGTACTTC. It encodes CASSESVYYEQYF.